This TCR beta chain was identified in a study of chemoradiotherapy in HPV16-positive cancers. Only a few counts were recorded for this clone. Germline V gene data show CDR1 as DFQATT and CDR2 as SNEGSKA (reference sequence). This CDR3 has 11 residues. Profiled with immunoSEQ multiplex PCR; TCRdb holds only in-frame clones, not every one. The sample has about 14,000 clones; roughly 90% are singletons. Samples were taken several times over chemoradiotherapy. The material was blood, obtained from a patient who underwent chemoradiotherapy. This clonotype was obtained from a human donor with HPV-associated anogenital cancer. The chain links TRBV20-1 to TRBJ1-1; D is ambiguous. CDR3 in DNA: TGCAGCGCACACCGATCGACTGAAGCTTTCTTT. It specifies CSAHRSTEAFF.